This T cell receptor beta chain was identified during a study of cytomegalovirus exposure and HLA in healthy donors. The donors, nominally healthy at sampling, likely had unrecorded immune exposures. Trimming took off 4 bases at V and 14 bases at J, with 16 bases between the two ends. This CDR3 has 12 amino acids. Per germline, CDR1 SGHDT and CDR2 YYEEEE. In the PCR, 60 Vbeta and 13 Jbeta primers were used. Original processing methods: Per a later analysis, the number of unique TCR beta chains was roughly 80 million, of which roughly 10 million were shared. TCRdb keeps only in-frame clones here, not all; method: immunoSEQ multiplex PCR. The V and J calls and the clone size are those of that table, but D and trimming were determined from the DNA. The sample consists of over 150,000 clones, about four fifths of them appearing once.

The origin of this receptor is a male donor in good health and CMV-seronegative. The chain has TRBV5-6 and TRBJ1-5, with unresolved D. The sequenced sample consisted of PBMCs. The CDR3 here is CASSLDGLTEHF. In DNA, the CDR3 is TGTGCCAGCAGCCTGGACGGACTAACGGAGCATTTT.